These 17 T cell receptor beta chains were sequenced from one sample in a study of cytomegalovirus exposure and HLA in healthy donors. With 60 Vbeta and 13 Jbeta primers, the PCR was carried out. Assay used: immunoSEQ multiplex PCR; TCRdb lists only in-frame clones, some missing. In the table there are about 68,000 clones, approximately 75% of which are singletons. The sequenced sample was PBMCs. The receptors shown here come from a human donor in good health.

This clone turned up a few times. The rearrangement uses TRBV6-5 and TRBJ1-2; 9 bases fit TRBD1. Per the germline V gene, CDR1 is MNHEY and CDR2 is SVGAGI. The CDR3 sequence is 14 residues long. The junction had 6 bases not matched to a gene; V was cut back by 6 bases and J by 4 bases. In DNA form, the CDR3 reads TGTGCCAGCAGAAGGGGACAGGGACTCTATGGCTACACCTTC. This encodes CASRRGQGLYGYTF.

This clone appeared a few times. The chain links TRBV27 to TRBJ1-1; D is unresolved. The V end lost 4 bases, the J end lost 0 bases, and 3 bases lay between the germline ends. This CDR3 region has 12 residues. CDR1 and CDR2 from the germline V gene are MNHEY and SMNVEV (reference sequence). The DNA for the CDR3 is TGTGCCAGCAGTTCCATGAACACTGAAGCTTTCTTT. Protein product: CASSSMNTEAFF.

DNA of the CDR3: TGTGCCAGCAGGGGAGCGAGGGGGGCCAACGTCCTGACTTTC. Translating gives CASRGARGANVLTF. The J gene is TRBJ2-6, the V gene TRBV28; D is possibly TRBD2 (5 bases). The CDR3 is 14 residues long. Germline-derived CDR1 and CDR2 are MDHEN and SYDVKM. V was trimmed by 6 bases and J by 4 bases, leaving 10 bases between them.

This clone was counted once. This rearrangement joins TRBV19 to TRBJ2-7, with 13 bases lining up with TRBD2. The CDR3 loop spans 15 amino acids. The V and J ends lost 6 bases and 3 bases, in that order; junction bases with no gene match: 5. CDR1 is LNHDA and CDR2 is SQIVND in the germline V gene (reference sequence). The CDR3 spells CASSPRTSGGYEQYF. The DNA for the CDR3 is TGTGCCAGTAGCCCACGGACTAGCGGGGGCTACGAGCAGTACTTC.

This clone has just a few counts. The J gene is TRBJ2-1, the V gene TRBV2; 11 nucleotides match TRBD2. J was trimmed by 6 bases and V by 0 bases; bases with no gene match: 10. This CDR3 contains 18 residues. CDR1 and CDR2 (germline): SNHLY, FYNNEI. The CDR3 region has the DNA TGTGCCAGCAGTGAAGCGCTTCGCCTAGCGGGGGGCCGCAATGAGCAGTTCTTC. Translated, it gives CASSEALRLAGGRNEQFF.

This chain uses TRBV29-1 with TRBJ1-1, with D possibly TRBD1 on 5 matching bases. The CDR3 runs to 13 residues. V lost 4 bases and J lost 1, with 10 bases in between. Germline V gene lookup returns CDR1 SQVTM and CDR2 ANQGSEA. The CDR3 loop is CSVGTFWNTEAFF. The CDR3 bases are TGCAGCGTTGGGACATTTTGGAACACTGAAGCTTTCTTT.

Only a few counts were recorded for this clone. This chain connects TRBV6-1 to TRBJ1-2; 9 positions match TRBD1. Trimming at V came to 5 bases and at J to 3 bases, leaving 7 bases not matched to a gene. The CDR3 extends over 15 amino acids. The germline V gene encodes CDR1 MNHNS and CDR2 SASEGT. The CDR3 here is CASSRTTGGDYGYTF. The CDR3 DNA follows: TGTGCCAGCAGTAGAACCACAGGGGGCGACTATGGCTACACCTTC.

This chain's CDR3 is CASTSLGQGYEQYF. The CDR3 DNA sequence: TGTGCCAGCACTTCCTTGGGGCAGGGTTACGAGCAGTACTTC. This chain links TRBV6-1 with TRBJ2-7; D possibly corresponds to TRBD1 (5 bases). The germline V and J ends were trimmed by 7 bases and 4 bases, with 17 bases remaining between them. CDR1 and CDR2 from the germline V gene are MNHNS and SASEGT. The CDR3 is 14 amino acids.

The rearrangement links TRBV9 to TRBJ1-1; 7 bases line up with TRBD1. The CDR3 has 15 residues. Per the germline V gene, CDR1 is SGDLS and CDR2 is YYNGEE. With V trimmed by 3 bases and J by 1 base, 6 bases remained unmatched. The CDR3 coding sequence is TGTGCCAGCAGCGGAGGGGGCTTGGGGAACACTGAAGCTTTCTTT. It translates to CASSGGGLGNTEAFF.

The chain recombines TRBV5-6 with TRBJ1-3; 9 bases are shared with TRBD1. Germline V gives CDR1 SGHDT, CDR2 YYEEEE. The junction had 7 bases not matched to a gene; V was cut back by 2 bases and J by 1 base. CDR3 length equals 17 residues. The CDR3 nucleotides read TGTGCCAGCAGCTTACCGGGACAGGGTATTTCTGGAAACACCATATATTTT. Translated: CASSLPGQGISGNTIYF.

This clone was counted between two and nine times. The J gene is TRBJ2-1, the V gene TRBV12-5, with D perhaps TRBD2 (5 bases). The germline gives CDR1 LGHNT, CDR2 FRNRAP. The CDR3 consists of 11 residues. V was cut by 3 bases and J by 8 bases, with 5 bases left in between. In DNA, the CDR3 is TGTGCTAGTGGTTTAGCGGATGAGCAGTTCTTC. It encodes CASGLADEQFF.

The V and J genes are TRBV7-9 and TRBJ2-1; TRBD2 agrees at 14 bases. The CDR3 loop spans 15 amino acids. In germline, CDR1 is SEHNR, CDR2 FQNEAQ (reference sequence). The V segment lost 5 bases and the J segment 8 bases; nucleotides outside the gene matches: 5. CDR3 nucleotides: TGTGCCAGCAGCATGACTAGCGGGGGGGCAGATGAGCAGTTCTTC. This codes for CASSMTSGGADEQFF.

This sequence joins TRBV28 and TRBJ1-2, with D unresolved. The CDR3 totals 12 residues. V gave up 9 bases and J gave up 4 bases, with 12 bases separating them. Per germline, CDR1 MDHEN and CDR2 SYDVKM. CDR3 sequence: CASGGISYGYTF. The CDR3 nucleotides are TGTGCCAGTGGAGGCATAAGCTATGGCTACACCTTC.

This chain uses TRBV2 with TRBJ1-3; maybe TRBD1 (6 bases). This CDR3 is 16 amino acids long. Trimming removed 5 bases at V and 0 bases at J, with 14 bases between. Per the germline V gene, CDR1 is SNHLY and CDR2 is FYNNEI. The CDR3 region is CASSWASGASGNTIYF. CDR3 in DNA: TGTGCCAGCAGTTGGGCCTCAGGGGCCTCTGGAAACACCATATATTTT.

V is TRBV11-3 and J is TRBJ2-7; 8 positions match TRBD1. The CDR3 runs 15 residues. Losses at the gene ends were 5 bases for V and 0 bases for J; bases not matched to a gene: 6. Germline-derived CDR1 and CDR2 are SGHNT and YENEEA. The CDR3 bases are TGTGCCAGCAGCCCCGGGACAGGAGTCTCCTACGAGCAGTACTTC. Its protein product is CASSPGTGVSYEQYF.

The genes are TRBV6-5 and TRBJ2-3; TRBD2 matches 9 bases. J lost 0 bases, V lost 8 bases, and 6 bases had no gene match. The germline V gene has CDR1 MNHEY and CDR2 SVGAGI. This CDR3 contains 15 residues. CDR3 loop: CASGLAGASTDTQYF. The CDR3 DNA reads as TGTGCCAGCGGATTAGCGGGGGCTAGCACAGATACGCAGTATTTT.

A single count supports this clone. The chain links TRBV28 to TRBJ1-5; weak D call: TRBD1 (5 bases). This CDR3 region has 15 residues. Trimming removed 3 bases at V and 12 bases at J, with 21 bases between. Per germline, CDR1 MDHEN and CDR2 SYDVKM. The CDR3 loop reads CASSLGGTAFGDQHF. As DNA, the CDR3 is TGTGCCAGCAGTTTGGGAGGGACGGCTTTCGGGGACCAGCATTTT.